These 21 T cell receptor beta chains originate from one sample sequenced in a study of cytomegalovirus exposure and HLA in healthy donors. PCR was performed using 60 Vbeta and 13 Jbeta primers. TCRdb's copy holds only in-frame clones and misses some; the assay was immunoSEQ multiplex PCR. Of 63,000 or so clones listed, approximately 70% are singletons. The sample comprised PBMCs. These receptors all stem from a man aged 45-60 years in good health and CMV-seronegative.

The rearrangement links TRBV19 to TRBJ1-6; possible D gene TRBD1, 6 bases. Trimming cost V 5 bases and J 14 bases, with 16 bases left between them. CDR3 size: 13 residues. The germline gives CDR1 LNHDA, CDR2 SQIVND (reference sequence). The CDR3 sequence is CASSVTGSEALHF. CDR3 nucleotides: TGTGCCAGTAGTGTAACAGGGTCAGAGGCCCTCCACTTT.

J is TRBJ2-7 and V is TRBV5-1; 9 nucleotides line up with TRBD1. V was pared by 0 bases and J by 3 bases, with 4 bases of the junction left unmatched. The CDR3 loop spans 15 amino acids. Looked up from germline, CDR1 is SGHRS and CDR2 is YFSETQ. CDR3: CASSLVRDRVYEQYF. The DNA of the CDR3 is TGCGCCAGCAGCTTGGTAAGGGACAGGGTCTACGAGCAGTACTTC.

In its sample, this clone was seen once. The chain recombines TRBV2 with TRBJ1-3, with 7 nucleotides matching TRBD1. Trimming cost V 1 base and J 8 bases; bases outside gene matches: 11. Germline V gene sequence: CDR1 SNHLY, CDR2 FYNNEI. The CDR3 has 16 residues. The CDR3 here is CASSEGWQGGGDTIYF. CDR3 sequence (DNA): TGTGCCAGCAGTGAAGGATGGCAGGGGGGAGGAGACACCATATATTTT.

The chain links TRBV5-8 to TRBJ1-1; a weak D match, TRBD1 (5 bases). CDR3 size: 14 residues. The ends were cut back, 4 bases at V and 4 bases at J, with 14 bases in the middle. Germline-derived CDR1 and CDR2 are SGHTS and YDEGEE. CDR3 nucleotide sequence: TGTGCCAGCAGCACCGGGGGGGTGAGCACTGAAGCTTTCTTT. Its protein is CASSTGGVSTEAFF.

The V call is TRBV7-2, the J call TRBJ2-1, with 8 bases fitting TRBD2. V was clipped by 5 bases and J by 1 base; unmatched bases: 4. This CDR3 is built from 15 residues. The germline gives CDR1 SGHTA, CDR2 FQGNSA. The CDR3 DNA reads TGTGCCAGCAGCCGGGGGGGCTCTTCCTACAATGAGCAGTTCTTC. Translating it yields CASSRGGSSYNEQFF. The full variable domain, with the rest looked up from reference TRBV7-2 and TRBJ2-1, is GAGVSQSPSNKVTEKGKDVELRCDPISGHTALYWYRQSLGQGLEFLIYFQGNSAPDKSGLPSDRFSAERTGGSVSTLTIQRTQQEDSAVYLCASSRGGSSYNEQFFGPGTRLTVL.

CDR3 DNA: TGTGCCAGTAGTAGCTCCACAGGGACTGGGGCCAACGTCCTGACTTTC. Translated, it gives CASSSSTGTGANVLTF. The rearrangement uses TRBV19 and TRBJ2-6; D possibly corresponds to TRBD1 (6 bases). The CDR3 loop spans 16 amino acids. Looked up from germline, CDR1 is LNHDA and CDR2 is SQIVND (reference sequence). V lost 4 bases and J lost 2, with 12 bases in between.

The V and J genes are TRBV28 and TRBJ1-1; no definite D call. Trimming took off 4 bases at V and 4 bases at J, with 10 bases between the two ends. The CDR3 has 13 residues. From germline, CDR1 is MDHEN and CDR2 SYDVKM. CDR3 DNA: TGTGCCAGCAGTTCCTCCCCCAGCACTGAAGCTTTCTTT. Its protein is CASSSSPSTEAFF.

The V and J genes are TRBV2 and TRBJ1-6, with D possibly TRBD1 on 6 matching bases. V lost 2 bases, J lost 8 bases, and 10 bases lay in between. This CDR3 contains 14 residues. Germline V lookup: CDR1 SNHLY, CDR2 FYNNEI. The CDR3 DNA reads as TGTGCCAGCAGTGAATCGAGGGGGTATTCACCCCTCCACTTT. Its protein is CASSESRGYSPLHF.

CDR3 DNA sequence: TGTGCCAGCAGTTCAGGGAGGCACGAGCAGTACTTC. This codes for CASSSGRHEQYF. The rearrangement uses TRBV6-6 and TRBJ2-5, with D perhaps matching TRBD2 (6 bases). The J call is in doubt because the DNA end fits TRBJ2-7 better. The CDR3 is 12 amino acids. Germline CDR1 MNHNY, CDR2 SVGAGI (reference sequence).

The chain is built from TRBV25-1 and TRBJ2-7, with 11 positions matching TRBD1. CDR1 and CDR2 from the germline V gene are MGHDK and SYGVNS. The CDR3 contains 14 residues. V gave up 8 bases and J gave up 4 bases; unmatched junction bases: 7. Written as DNA, the CDR3 is TGTGCCAGCCGTCTTGGGACAGGGGGTTACGAGCAGTACTTC. Its translation is CASRLGTGGYEQYF.

This chain links TRBV25-1 with TRBJ2-7; D is uncertain. CDR1 MGHDK and CDR2 SYGVNS come from the germline V gene. CDR3 length: 13 residues. Trimming took off 7 bases at V and 6 bases at J, with 16 bases between the two ends. The CDR3 sequence is CASTWPSNCEQYF. The CDR3 region has the DNA TGTGCCAGCACTTGGCCATCGAATTGCGAGCAGTACTTC.

The genes are TRBV19 and TRBJ2-3, with a weak D call TRBD2 (6 bases). V lost 6 bases and J lost 4, with 17 bases in between. The CDR3 spans 15 residues. CDR1 is LNHDA, CDR2 SQIVND, per germline (reference sequence). CDR3 in DNA: TGTGCCAGTAGAGTAGGGCGGGGTACCTCAGATACGCAGTATTTT. Translated: CASRVGRGTSDTQYF.

This clone turned up a few times. The chain couples TRBV4-2 to TRBJ2-7; TRBD2 aligns across 16 bases. Unmatched junction bases numbered 8, after V lost 0 bases and J lost 3 bases. Germline CDR1 and CDR2: LGHNA and YNFKEQ. There are 19 residues in the CDR3. The CDR3 loop reads CASSQDLGTSGGGYYEQYF. In DNA, the CDR3 is TGTGCCAGCAGCCAAGATTTGGGGACTAGCGGGGGGGGATACTACGAGCAGTACTTC.

The chain carries TRBV10-3 and TRBJ2-5; 8 bases fit TRBD2. The CDR3 length is 13 residues. Trimming removed 4 bases from V and 5 bases from J; junction bases left unmatched: 3. The germline V gene has CDR1 ENHRY and CDR2 SYGVKD. The DNA for the CDR3 is TGTGCCATCAGTGGTGGCGGGGGGGAGACCCAGTACTTC. Its protein is CAISGGGGETQYF.

Note on this clone: One junction end does not reproduce the germline sequence, and a read error may be involved. Other DNA sequences of this sample code for an identical CDR3. J is TRBJ2-7 and V is TRBV19; the match to TRBD1 covers 8 bases. The CDR3 extends over 15 amino acids. From germline, CDR1 is LNHDA and CDR2 SQIVND (reference sequence). The CDR3 reads CASKGTGSFSYEQYF. CDR3 sequence (DNA): TGCGCCAGTAAGGGGACAGGATCTTTCTCCTACGAGCAGTACTTC.

The rearrangement links TRBV2 to TRBJ2-1; TRBD2 is a possible D gene (7 bases). Germline V gives CDR1 SNHLY, CDR2 FYNNEI. Trimming removed 3 bases from V and 6 bases from J, with 12 bases in between. This CDR3 region has 14 residues. The CDR3 region has the DNA TGTGCCAGCAGTGAGGGGGGGCTTTTCAATGAGCAGTTCTTC. As protein: CASSEGGLFNEQFF. The whole variable domain, filled in from reference TRBV2 and TRBJ2-1, reads EPEVTQTPSHQVTQMGQEVILRCVPISNHLYFYWYRQILGQKVEFLVSFYNNEISEKSEIFDDQFSVERPDGSNFTLKIRSTKLEDSAMYFCASSEGGLFNEQFFGPGTRLTVL.

V is TRBV6-1 and J is TRBJ1-1; 9 bases line up with TRBD1. Germline V lookup: CDR1 MNHNS, CDR2 SASEGT. The CDR3 contains 14 residues. Trimming at V came to 8 bases and at J to 4 bases, leaving 8 bases not matched to a gene. The CDR3 DNA sequence: TGTGCCAGCCTCCGGGACAGGGCTACCACTGAAGCTTTCTTT. Amino acids: CASLRDRATTEAFF.

J is TRBJ2-1 and V is TRBV6-4, with 7 bases lining up with TRBD1. Germline values: CDR1 MRHNA, CDR2 SNTAGT. This CDR3 is 14 amino acids long. The V gene end was trimmed by 3 bases and the J gene end by 5 bases; junction bases not matched to a gene: 4. CDR3 coding DNA: TGTGCCAGCAGTGAGACAGGGATCAACAATGAGCAGTTCTTC. Protein sequence: CASSETGINNEQFF.

The CDR3 nucleotides are TGTGCCAGCAGTGCCCGTCGCGGGACAGACTACAATGAGCAGTTCTTC. It yields the protein CASSARRGTDYNEQFF. This chain uses TRBV6-1 with TRBJ2-1; TRBD1 is a possible D gene (7 bases). There are 16 residues in the CDR3. Trimming stripped 4 bases from V and 3 bases from J, with 16 bases between. CDR1 and CDR2 (germline): MNHNS, SASEGT.

The DNA for the CDR3 is TGTGCCAGCAGTGAGGCCAGGGTAAGCGGCTACACCTTC. It codes for CASSEARVSGYTF. This rearrangement joins TRBV6-1 to TRBJ1-2; weak D call: TRBD1 (5 bases). This CDR3 spans 13 amino acids. Germline V gene sequence: CDR1 MNHNS, CDR2 SASEGT. Trimming removed 3 bases from V and 8 bases from J, with 13 bases in between.

In DNA, the CDR3 is TGCAGCGCTTTAAGCTCAGGGGGTGGCAATCAGCCCCAGCATTTT. Translating gives CSALSSGGGNQPQHF. The V and J genes are TRBV29-1 and TRBJ1-5; 7 positions match TRBD1. The CDR3 length is 15 residues. V gave up 7 bases and J gave up 2 bases; unmatched junction bases: 11. Per the germline V gene, CDR1 is SQVTM and CDR2 is ANQGSEA. The complete variable domain, with remaining parts taken from reference TRBV29-1 and TRBJ1-5, reads SAVISQKPSRDICQRGTSLTIQCQVDSQVTMMFWYRQQPGQSLTLIATANQGSEATYESGFVIDKFPISRPNLTFSTLTVSNMSPEDSSIYLCSALSSGGGNQPQHFGDGTRLSIL.